This T cell receptor beta chain derives from a study of cytomegalovirus exposure and HLA in healthy donors. From germline, CDR1 is SGHDN and CDR2 FVKESK. The ends were cut back, 4 bases at V and 0 bases at J, with 12 bases in the middle. This CDR3 is built from 15 residues. A word on this clone: Antigen specificity is unknown.

General study findings and limits: In vitro checks showed that a few CMV-associated chains really do target CMV antigens. The authors listed 150 or so TCR beta chains as cytomegalovirus-associated. In the 120 or so validation repertoires, 94% of cluster scores exceeded 0, per a later analysis.

Here immunoSEQ multiplex PCR was the method, and the copy in TCRdb shows in-frame clones only, minus some. In the table there are about 360,000 clones, about nine tenths of which are singletons. Material: PBMCs. The V call is TRBV14, the J call TRBJ1-2; D remains unclear. The TCR sequence derives from a woman under 30 in good health and CMV-seronegative. This chain's CDR3 is CASSPRRLANYGYTF. The CDR3 DNA is TGTGCCAGCAGCCCACGACGGCTAGCTAACTATGGCTACACCTTC.